The present TCR beta chain was sequenced within a study of T cells expressing NK-cell markers. The overall study: Sequencing of TCR beta repertoires drew on sorted CD3+CD56+NKG2C+, CD3+CD56+NKG2C- and CD3+CD56-NKG2C+ T cells. Sequenced donors, eight in total, included seven who were HCMV-seropositive and one who was seronegative. Study results and limitations: The leading position in the CD3+CD56-NKG2C+ fraction of a few donors also went to these clonotypes.

TCRdb reanalyzed the 5' RACE reads and collapses them to one entry per CDR3 protein, without DNA. This table holds approximately 550,000 distinct CDR3 sequences. The CDR3 extends over 15 amino acids. Germline loops: CDR1 MGHRA, CDR2 YSYEKL. About this clonotype: Its specificity is not known.

Sequencing input: blood T cells: a sorted CD56 or NKG2C T cell subset, CD4+ or CD8+ T cells, or bulk PBMC T cells (not recorded which). The gene calls are TRBV4-1 and TRBJ2-1; no DNA is available, so the TRBD1 call from TCRdb remains unchecked. This TCR was sampled from a man between 18 and 35 years old in good health. The CDR3 here is CASSPGPNQANEQFF.